The clone carrying this T cell receptor beta chain was seen ten or more times. The TCRbeta library was prepared with unique molecular identifiers. TCRdb independently ran MiXCR on the PCR reads; one entry per CDR3 protein. Among fewer than 130,000 distinct CDR3 sequences listed, 10% were seen once. The data were obtained in a study of T-cell reconstitution after alpha-beta-depleted transplantation in children. The CDR3 contains 15 residues. Unmatched junction bases numbered 4, after V lost 5 bases and J lost 2 bases. The TCR comes from a human donor who donated a stem cell graft to a child with acute lymphoblastic leukemia. Material: PBMCs from the stem cell graft donor, obtained from the stem cell graft. V usage is TRBV12-3 or TRBV12-4 and J usage is TRBJ2-1; TRBD1 aligns across 9 bases. The DNA of the CDR3 is TGTGCCAGCAGTGAGGGACAGGGAGCCTACAATGAGCAGTTCTTC. Translating gives CASSEGQGAYNEQFF.